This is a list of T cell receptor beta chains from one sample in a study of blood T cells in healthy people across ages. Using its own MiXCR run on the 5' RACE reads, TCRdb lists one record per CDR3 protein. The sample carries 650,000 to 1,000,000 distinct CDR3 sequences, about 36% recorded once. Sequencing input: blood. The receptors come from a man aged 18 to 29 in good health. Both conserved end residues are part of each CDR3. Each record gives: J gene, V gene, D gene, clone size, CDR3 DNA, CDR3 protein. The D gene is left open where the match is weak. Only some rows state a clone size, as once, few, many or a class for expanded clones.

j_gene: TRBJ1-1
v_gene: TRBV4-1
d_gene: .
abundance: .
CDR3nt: TGCGCCAGCAGCCAAGGACCGAAAATGAACACTGAAGCTTTCTTT
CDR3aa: CASSQGPKMNTEAFF

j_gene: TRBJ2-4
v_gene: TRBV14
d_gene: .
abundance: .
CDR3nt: TGTGCCGGCAGCCAATCAATCGAAGACATTCAGTACTTC
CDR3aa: CAGSQSIEDIQYF

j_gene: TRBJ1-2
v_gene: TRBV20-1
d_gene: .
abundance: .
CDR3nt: TGCAGTGCTAGATTCGAGAGAGGGGATGGCTACACCTTC
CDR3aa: CSARFERGDGYTF

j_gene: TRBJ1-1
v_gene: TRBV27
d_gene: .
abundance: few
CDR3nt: TGTGCCAGCAGTCCCCGAGGGCCAGGAAACACTGAAGCTTTCTTT
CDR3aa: CASSPRGPGNTEAFF

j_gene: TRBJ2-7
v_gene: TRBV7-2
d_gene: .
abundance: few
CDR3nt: TGTGCCAGCACCATCACGCAGGGCTTCTACGAGCAGTACTTC
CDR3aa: CASTITQGFYEQYF

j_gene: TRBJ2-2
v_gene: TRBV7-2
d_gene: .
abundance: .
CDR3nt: TGTGCCAGCAGCCAAGGGCGGCAGTACACCGGGGAGCTGTTTTTT
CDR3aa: CASSQGRQYTGELFF

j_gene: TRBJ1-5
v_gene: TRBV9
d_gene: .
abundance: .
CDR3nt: TGTGCCAGCAGCGCGGCAAATAGCAATCAGCCCCAGCATTTT
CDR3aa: CASSAANSNQPQHF

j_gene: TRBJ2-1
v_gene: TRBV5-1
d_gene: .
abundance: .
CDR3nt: TGCGCCAGCAGCTTGGGGAAAGAGACCCAGTTCTTC
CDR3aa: CASSLGKETQFF

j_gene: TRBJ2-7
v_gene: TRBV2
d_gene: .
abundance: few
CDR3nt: TGTGCCAGCGGTCCAAGAAAGAACTACGAGCAGTACTTC
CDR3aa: CASGPRKNYEQYF

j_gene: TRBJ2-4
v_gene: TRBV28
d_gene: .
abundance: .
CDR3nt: TGTGCCAGCATGTCGGGGCTTGGCATTCAGTACTTC
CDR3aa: CASMSGLGIQYF

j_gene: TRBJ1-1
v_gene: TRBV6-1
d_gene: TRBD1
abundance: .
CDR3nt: TGTGCCAGCATAATCCGGACAGGGGGATGGAGGCCGAACACTGAAGCTTTCTTT
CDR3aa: CASIIRTGGWRPNTEAFF

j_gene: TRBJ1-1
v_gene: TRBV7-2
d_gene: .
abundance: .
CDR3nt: TGTGCCAGCAACCGGCCAGGGTCGGTTGAAGCTTTCTTT
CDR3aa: CASNRPGSVEAFF

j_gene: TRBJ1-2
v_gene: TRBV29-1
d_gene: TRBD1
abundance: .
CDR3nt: TGCAGCGGGGGACAGGCTAACTATGGCTACACCTTC
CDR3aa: CSGGQANYGYTF

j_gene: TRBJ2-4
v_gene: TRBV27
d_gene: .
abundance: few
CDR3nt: TGTGCCAACAGTTCCCAGTCTAACAAAAACATTCAGTACTTC
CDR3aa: CANSSQSNKNIQYF

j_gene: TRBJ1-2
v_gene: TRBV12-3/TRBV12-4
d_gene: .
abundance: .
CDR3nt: TGTGCCAGCAGTGCCGGGACGGAGCGGCGTGGCTACACCTTC
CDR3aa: CASSAGTERRGYTF

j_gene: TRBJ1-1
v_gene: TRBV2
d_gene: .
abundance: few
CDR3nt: TGTGCCAGCAGTCGGCTGCCGGGAACTAACACTGAAGCTTTCTTT
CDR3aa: CASSRLPGTNTEAFF

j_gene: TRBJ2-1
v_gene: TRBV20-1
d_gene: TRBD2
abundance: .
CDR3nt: TGCAGTGCCCTAACTCGACTAGCGGAAAACATTCAGTTCTTC
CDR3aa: CSALTRLAENIQFF

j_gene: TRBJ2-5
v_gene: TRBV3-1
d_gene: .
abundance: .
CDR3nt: TGTGCCAGCAGCCCTCGGAACCAAGAGACCCATTACTTC
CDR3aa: CASSPRNQETHYF

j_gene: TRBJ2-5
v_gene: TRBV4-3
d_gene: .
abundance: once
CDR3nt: TGCGCCAGCAGCCAAGATCGGGTAGGGCGAGAGACCCAGTACTTC
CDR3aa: CASSQDRVGRETQYF

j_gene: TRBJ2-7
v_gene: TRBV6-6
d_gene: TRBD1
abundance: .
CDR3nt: TGTGCCAGCAGAGGTATGACAGGGAACTACGAGCAGTACTTC
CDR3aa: CASRGMTGNYEQYF

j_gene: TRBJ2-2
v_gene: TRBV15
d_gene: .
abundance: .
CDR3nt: TGTGCCACCAGCAGAGTGGCGGTCACCGGGGAGCTGTTTTTT
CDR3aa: CATSRVAVTGELFF

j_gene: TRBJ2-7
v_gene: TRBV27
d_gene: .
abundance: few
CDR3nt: TGTGCCAGCAGTTTGTCCCAGGGATCCCACGAGCAGTACTTC
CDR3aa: CASSLSQGSHEQYF

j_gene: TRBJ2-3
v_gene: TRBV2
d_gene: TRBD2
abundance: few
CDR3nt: TGTGCCAGCGTCCTAGCGGGGGAACAGTATTTT
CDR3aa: CASVLAGEQYF

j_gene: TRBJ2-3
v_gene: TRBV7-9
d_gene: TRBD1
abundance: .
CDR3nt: TGTGCCAGCACCTCCGGGACAGGGGGAAGGGTACTCGGGCAGTATTTT
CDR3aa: CASTSGTGGRVLGQYF

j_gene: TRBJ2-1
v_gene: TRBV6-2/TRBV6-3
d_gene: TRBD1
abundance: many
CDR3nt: TGTGCCAGCAGTCCCCGGGACAGGGACCTATCCTACAATGAGCAGTTCTTC
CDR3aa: CASSPRDRDLSYNEQFF

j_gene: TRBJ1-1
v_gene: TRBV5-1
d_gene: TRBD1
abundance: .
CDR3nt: TGCGCCAGCAGCTCCAACAGGGGGTACAACACTGAAGCTTTCTTT
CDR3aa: CASSSNRGYNTEAFF

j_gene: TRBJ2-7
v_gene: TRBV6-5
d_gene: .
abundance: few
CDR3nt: TGTGCCAGCAGTTACTCGAGGACGACCTACGAGCAGTACTTC
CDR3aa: CASSYSRTTYEQYF

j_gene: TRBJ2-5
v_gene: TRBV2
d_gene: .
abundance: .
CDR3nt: TGTGCCAGCAGTGAACCAGAGACCCAGTACTTC
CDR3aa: CASSEPETQYF

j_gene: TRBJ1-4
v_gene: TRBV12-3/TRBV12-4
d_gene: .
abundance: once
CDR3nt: TGTGCCACCCCTCAGACAATCTATAATGAAAAACTGTTTTTT
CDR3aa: CATPQTIYNEKLFF

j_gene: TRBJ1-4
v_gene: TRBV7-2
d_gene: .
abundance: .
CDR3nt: TGTGCCAGCAGCACTCGACGGGGAACTAATGAAAAACTGTTTTTT
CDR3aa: CASSTRRGTNEKLFF

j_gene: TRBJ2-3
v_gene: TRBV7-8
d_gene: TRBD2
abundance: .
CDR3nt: TGTGCCGGCAGCACCTTGACTAGCGGGGACCGCACAGATACGCAGTATTTT
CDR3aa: CAGSTLTSGDRTDTQYF